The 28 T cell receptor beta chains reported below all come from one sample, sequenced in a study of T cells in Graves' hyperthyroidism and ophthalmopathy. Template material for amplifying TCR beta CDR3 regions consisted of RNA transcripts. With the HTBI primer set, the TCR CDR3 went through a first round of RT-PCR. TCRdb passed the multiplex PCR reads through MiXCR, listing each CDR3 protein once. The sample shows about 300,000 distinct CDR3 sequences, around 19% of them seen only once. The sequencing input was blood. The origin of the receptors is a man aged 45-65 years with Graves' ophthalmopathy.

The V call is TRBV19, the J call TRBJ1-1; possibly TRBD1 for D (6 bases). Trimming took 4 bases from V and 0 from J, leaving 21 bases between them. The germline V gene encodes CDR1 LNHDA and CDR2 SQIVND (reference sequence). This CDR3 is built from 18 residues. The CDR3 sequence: CASSNPLWTARMNTEAFF. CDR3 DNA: TGTGCCAGTAGTAACCCCCTCTGGACAGCCCGAATGAACACTGAAGCTTTCTTT.

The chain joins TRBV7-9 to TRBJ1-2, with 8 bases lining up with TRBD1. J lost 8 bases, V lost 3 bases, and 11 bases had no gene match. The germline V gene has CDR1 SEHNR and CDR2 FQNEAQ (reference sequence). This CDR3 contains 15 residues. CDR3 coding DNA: TGTGCCAGCAGCTTGACAGGGGCCGCCCGGGAAGGCTACACCTTC. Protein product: CASSLTGAAREGYTF.

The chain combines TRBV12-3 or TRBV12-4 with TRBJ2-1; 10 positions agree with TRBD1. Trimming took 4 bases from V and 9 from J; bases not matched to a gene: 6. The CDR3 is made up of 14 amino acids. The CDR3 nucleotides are TGTGCCAGCAGTTCGGGGACAGGGGAGGCTGAGCAGTTCTTC. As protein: CASSSGTGEAEQFF.

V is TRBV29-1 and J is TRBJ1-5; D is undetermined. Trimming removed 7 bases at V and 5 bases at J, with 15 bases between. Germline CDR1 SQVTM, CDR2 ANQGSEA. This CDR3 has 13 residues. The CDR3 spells CSANLGRDQPQHF. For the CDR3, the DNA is TGCAGCGCTAACCTGGGTCGTGATCAGCCCCAGCATTTT.

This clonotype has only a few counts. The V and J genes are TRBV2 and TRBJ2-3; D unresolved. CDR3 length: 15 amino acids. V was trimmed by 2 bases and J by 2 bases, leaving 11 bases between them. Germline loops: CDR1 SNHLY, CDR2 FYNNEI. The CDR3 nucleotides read TGTGCCAGCAGTGAATTCGGTCTGACCACAGATACGCAGTATTTT. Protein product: CASSEFGLTTDTQYF.

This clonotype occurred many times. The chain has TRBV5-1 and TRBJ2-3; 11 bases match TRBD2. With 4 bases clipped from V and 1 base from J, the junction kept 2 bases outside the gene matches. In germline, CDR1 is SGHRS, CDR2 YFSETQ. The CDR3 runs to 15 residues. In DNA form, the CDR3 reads TGCGCCAGCAGCCCGGGACTAGCGGGCACAGATACGCAGTATTTT. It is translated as CASSPGLAGTDTQYF.

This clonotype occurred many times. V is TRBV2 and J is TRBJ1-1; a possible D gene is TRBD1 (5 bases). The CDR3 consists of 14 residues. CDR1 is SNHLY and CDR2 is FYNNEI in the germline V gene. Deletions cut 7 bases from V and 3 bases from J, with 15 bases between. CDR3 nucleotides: TGTGCCAGCAAAAGTGTCCCGGGGGACACTGAAGCTTTCTTT. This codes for CASKSVPGDTEAFF.

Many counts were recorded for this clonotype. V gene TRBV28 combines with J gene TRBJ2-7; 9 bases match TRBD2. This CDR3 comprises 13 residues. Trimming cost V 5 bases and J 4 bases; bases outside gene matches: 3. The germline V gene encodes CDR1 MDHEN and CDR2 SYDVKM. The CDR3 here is CASSKTSGYEQYF. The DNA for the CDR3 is TGTGCCAGCAGTAAGACTAGCGGATACGAGCAGTACTTC.

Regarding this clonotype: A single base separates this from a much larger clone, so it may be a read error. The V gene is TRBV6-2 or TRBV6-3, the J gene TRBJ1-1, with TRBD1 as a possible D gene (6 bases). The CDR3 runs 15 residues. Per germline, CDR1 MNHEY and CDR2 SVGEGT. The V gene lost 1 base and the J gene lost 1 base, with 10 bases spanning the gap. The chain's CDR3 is CASSYWRGWNTEAFF. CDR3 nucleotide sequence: TGTGCCAGCAGTTACTGGAGGGGGTGGAACACTGAAGCTTTCTTT.

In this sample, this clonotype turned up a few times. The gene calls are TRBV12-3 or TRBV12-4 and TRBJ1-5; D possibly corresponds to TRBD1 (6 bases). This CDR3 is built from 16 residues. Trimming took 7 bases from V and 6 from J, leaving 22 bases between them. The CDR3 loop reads CASTPSRGGRVQPQHF. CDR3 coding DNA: TGTGCCAGCACTCCCTCGAGGGGGGGGCGAGTTCAGCCCCAGCATTTT.

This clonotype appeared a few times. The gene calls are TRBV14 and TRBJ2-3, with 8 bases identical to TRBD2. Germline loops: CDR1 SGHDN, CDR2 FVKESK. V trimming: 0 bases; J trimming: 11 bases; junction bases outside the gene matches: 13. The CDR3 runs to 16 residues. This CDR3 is CASSQEIGLAGGRQYF. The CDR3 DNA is TGTGCCAGCAGCCAAGAAATTGGCTTGGCGGGAGGCAGGCAGTATTTT.

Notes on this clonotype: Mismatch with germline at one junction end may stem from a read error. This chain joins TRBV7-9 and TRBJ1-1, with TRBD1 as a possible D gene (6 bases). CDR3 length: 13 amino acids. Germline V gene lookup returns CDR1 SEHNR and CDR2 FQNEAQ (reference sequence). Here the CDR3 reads CASQGHMNTKAFF. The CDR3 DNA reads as TGTGCCAGCCAGGGGCATATGAACACTAAAGCTTTCTTT.

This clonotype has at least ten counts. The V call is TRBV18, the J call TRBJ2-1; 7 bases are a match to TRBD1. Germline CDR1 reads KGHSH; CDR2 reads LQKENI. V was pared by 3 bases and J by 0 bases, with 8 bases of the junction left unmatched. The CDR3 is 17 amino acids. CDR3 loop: CASSPFSTGSSYNEQFF. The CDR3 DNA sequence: TGTGCCAGCTCACCCTTCTCGACAGGGAGCTCCTACAATGAGCAGTTCTTC. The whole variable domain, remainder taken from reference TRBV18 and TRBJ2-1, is NAGVMQNPRHLVRRRGQEARLRCSPMKGHSHVYWYRQLPEEGLKFMVYLQKENIIDESGMPKERFSAEFPKEGPSILRIQQVVRGDSAAYFCASSPFSTGSSYNEQFFGPGTRLTVL.

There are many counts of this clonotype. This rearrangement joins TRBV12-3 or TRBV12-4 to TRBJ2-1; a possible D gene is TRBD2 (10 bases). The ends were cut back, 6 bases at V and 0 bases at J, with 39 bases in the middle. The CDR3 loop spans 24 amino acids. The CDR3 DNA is TGTGCCAGCAGAGCGACGAACAGGGGGCTGGGGCTAGCGGGAGTGAAATCCTCCTACAATGAGCAGTTCTTC. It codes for CASRATNRGLGLAGVKSSYNEQFF.

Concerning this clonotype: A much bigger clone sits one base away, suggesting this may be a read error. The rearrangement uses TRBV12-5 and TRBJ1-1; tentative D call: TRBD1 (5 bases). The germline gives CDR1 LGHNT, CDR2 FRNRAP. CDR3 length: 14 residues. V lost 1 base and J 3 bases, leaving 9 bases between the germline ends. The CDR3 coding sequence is TGTGCTAGTGGTTTGGGGGAAGGGGACACTGAAGCTTTCTTT. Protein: CASGLGEGDTEAFF.

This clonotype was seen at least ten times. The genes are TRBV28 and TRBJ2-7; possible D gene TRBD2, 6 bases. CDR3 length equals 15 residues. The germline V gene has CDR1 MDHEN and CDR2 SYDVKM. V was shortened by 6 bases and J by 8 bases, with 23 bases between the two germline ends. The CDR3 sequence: CASSSQGLRDFQQYF. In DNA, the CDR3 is TGTGCCAGCAGCAGCCAGGGTCTCCGGGACTTTCAGCAGTACTTC.

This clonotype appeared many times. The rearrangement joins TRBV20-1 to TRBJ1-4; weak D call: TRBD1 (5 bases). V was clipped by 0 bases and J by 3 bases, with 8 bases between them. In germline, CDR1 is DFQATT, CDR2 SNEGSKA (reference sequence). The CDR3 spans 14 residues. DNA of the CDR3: TGCAGTGCTAGAGATGGCAGGGCTAATGAAAAACTGTTTTTT. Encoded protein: CSARDGRANEKLFF.

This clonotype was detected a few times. CDR3 sequence: CASSRGLTTYEQYF. CDR3 DNA: TGTGCCAGCAGTAGGGGACTTACTACCTACGAGCAGTACTTC. The chain joins TRBV28 to TRBJ2-7; tentative D call: TRBD2 (6 bases). This CDR3 spans 14 amino acids. The germline V and J ends were trimmed by 5 bases and 2 bases, with 13 bases remaining between them. CDR1 MDHEN and CDR2 SYDVKM come from the germline V gene.

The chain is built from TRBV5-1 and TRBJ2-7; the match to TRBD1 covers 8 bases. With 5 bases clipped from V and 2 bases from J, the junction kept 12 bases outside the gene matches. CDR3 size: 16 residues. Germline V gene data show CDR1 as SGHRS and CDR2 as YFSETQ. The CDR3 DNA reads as TGCGCCAGCAGAGCTCGACAGGGGTTGGGGGCCTACGAGCAGTACTTC. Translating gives CASRARQGLGAYEQYF.

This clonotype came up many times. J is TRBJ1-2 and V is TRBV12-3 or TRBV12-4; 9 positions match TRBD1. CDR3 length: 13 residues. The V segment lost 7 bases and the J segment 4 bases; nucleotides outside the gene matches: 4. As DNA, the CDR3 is TGTGCCAGCACTCCGACAGGGGGCTATGGCTACACCTTC. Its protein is CASTPTGGYGYTF.

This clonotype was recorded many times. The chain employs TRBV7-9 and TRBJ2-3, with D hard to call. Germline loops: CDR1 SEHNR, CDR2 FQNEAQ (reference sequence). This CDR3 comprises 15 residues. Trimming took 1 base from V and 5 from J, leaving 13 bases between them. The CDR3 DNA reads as TGTGCCAGCAGCTTAGGCGTCGCGACCCTAGATACGCAGTATTTT. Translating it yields CASSLGVATLDTQYF.

The CDR3 here is CASDGPANGDEQYF. DNA of the CDR3: TGTGCCAGCGATGGCCCAGCTAATGGGGACGAGCAGTACTTC. The chain employs TRBV28 and TRBJ2-7; no firm D call. With 8 bases removed from V and 5 bases from J, the gap between germline ends came to 19 bases. CDR3 size: 14 residues. The V gene's germline CDR1 is MDHEN and CDR2 SYDVKM.

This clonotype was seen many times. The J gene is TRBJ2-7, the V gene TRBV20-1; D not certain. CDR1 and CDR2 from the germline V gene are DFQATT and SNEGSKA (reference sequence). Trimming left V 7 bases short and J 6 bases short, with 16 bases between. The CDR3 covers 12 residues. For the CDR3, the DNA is TGCAGTGGAAACTCTGGCCGCGGCGAGCAGTACTTC. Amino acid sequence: CSGNSGRGEQYF.

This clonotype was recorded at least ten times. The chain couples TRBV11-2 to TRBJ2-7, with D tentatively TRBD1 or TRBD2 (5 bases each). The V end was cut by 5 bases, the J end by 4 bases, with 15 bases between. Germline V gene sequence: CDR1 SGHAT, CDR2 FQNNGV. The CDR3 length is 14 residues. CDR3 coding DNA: TGTGCCAGCAGCCACCCGGGGCTGACATACGAGCAGTACTTC. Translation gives CASSHPGLTYEQYF.

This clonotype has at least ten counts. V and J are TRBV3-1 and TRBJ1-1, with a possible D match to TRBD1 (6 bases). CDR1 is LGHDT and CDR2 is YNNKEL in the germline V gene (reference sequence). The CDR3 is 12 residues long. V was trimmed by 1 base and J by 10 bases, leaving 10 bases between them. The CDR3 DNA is TGTGCCAGCAGCCAAGTAATGGGGGCAGCTTTCTTT. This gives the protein CASSQVMGAAFF.

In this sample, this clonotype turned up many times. The CDR3 sequence: CASSLSEEYGNEQFF. CDR3 coding DNA: TGTGCCAGCAGTTTGTCGGAAGAGTACGGGAATGAGCAGTTCTTC. The chain is built from TRBV28 and TRBJ2-1; D is ambiguous. Germline CDR1 and CDR2: MDHEN and SYDVKM. The CDR3 is 15 residues long. V was cut by 3 bases and J by 7 bases, with 16 bases left in between.

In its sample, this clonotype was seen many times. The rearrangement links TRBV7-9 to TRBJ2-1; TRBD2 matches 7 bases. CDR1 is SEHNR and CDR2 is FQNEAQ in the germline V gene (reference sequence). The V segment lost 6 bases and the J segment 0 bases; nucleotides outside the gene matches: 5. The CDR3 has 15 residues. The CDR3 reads CASRSLALSYNEQFF. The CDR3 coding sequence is TGTGCCAGCAGATCACTAGCGCTCTCCTACAATGAGCAGTTCTTC.

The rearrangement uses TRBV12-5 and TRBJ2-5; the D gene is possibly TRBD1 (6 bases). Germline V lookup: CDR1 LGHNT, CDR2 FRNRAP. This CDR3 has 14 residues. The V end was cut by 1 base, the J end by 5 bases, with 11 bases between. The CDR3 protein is CASGLEGVRETQYF. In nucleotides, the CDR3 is TGTGCTAGTGGTTTGGAGGGGGTTCGGGAGACCCAGTACTTC.